This T cell receptor beta chain was identified in a study of cytomegalovirus exposure and HLA in healthy donors. The V and J ends lost 3 bases and 1 base respectively, with 6 bases between them. This CDR3 contains 13 residues. Germline V gene lookup returns CDR1 LNHDA and CDR2 SQIVND (reference sequence). Donors were nominally healthy when sampled, though unrecorded immune exposures were likely. Amplification used 60 Vbeta primers and 13 Jbeta primers. The table came from immunoSEQ multiplex PCR; TCRdb's copy has only in-frame clones and leaves some out. The table lists approximately 160,000 clones, 80% to 85% of them singletons. About this clone itself: The sample has other DNA sequences that encode this CDR3 too.

The sequence derives from a boy aged 2 to 9 in good health and CMV-seronegative. The genes are TRBV19 and TRBJ1-1, with D unresolved. The source material was PBMCs. This CDR3 reads CASSIGRNTEAFF. For the CDR3, the DNA is TGTGCCAGTAGTATTGGGAGGAACACTGAAGCTTTCTTT.